This T cell receptor (beta chain) was sequenced in a study of T cells in Graves' hyperthyroidism and ophthalmopathy. Study-wide findings and caveats: In blood, most of the thyroid clonotypes expanded above 0.001 were also present.

The source material, RNA transcripts, was used to amplify TCR beta CDR3 regions. When the TCR CDR3 underwent first-round RT-PCR, the HTBI primer set was used. MiXCR, run by TCRdb on the multiplex PCR reads, gives a single entry per CDR3 protein. The table has about 500,000 distinct CDR3 sequences, around 15% seen once. Absent ophthalmopathy progression within 18 months defined stable Graves' hyperthyroidism. Uncontrolled infection, other autoimmune disease, pregnancy or lactation led to exclusion. Orbital computed tomography and thyroid ultrasound, together with serum TRAb and thyroxine and clinical symptoms, were used for diagnoses. The CDR3 contains 16 residues. V gave up 1 base and J gave up 6 bases, with 16 bases separating them. CDR1 MNHEY and CDR2 SMNVEV come from the germline V gene (reference sequence). This clonotype was counted between two and nine times. Its antigen is still unknown.

The sequenced sample consisted of blood. The sequence was obtained from a woman aged 18-29 years with Graves' hyperthyroidism. The chain employs TRBV27 and TRBJ2-1; a weak D match, TRBD2 (6 bases). The CDR3: CASSLYTSQRANEQFF. DNA for the CDR3: TGTGCCAGCAGTTTATATACGAGTCAGCGGGCCAATGAGCAGTTCTTC.